This T cell receptor (beta chain) stems from a study of Graves' ophthalmopathy and Graves' hyperthyroidism. This clonotype was observed at least ten times. As diagnostic evidence, clinical symptoms, serum thyroxine, TRAb, thyroid ultrasound and orbital computed tomography were relied upon. PBMCs were isolated by Ficoll-Paque density gradient centrifugation, using around 10 ml of fresh peripheral blood as the starting material. Using RNA transcripts, the TCR beta CDR3 regions were amplified. First-round RT-PCR with HTBI primers preceded a second-round multiplex PCR. In TCRdb, the multiplex PCR reads were re-called with MiXCR into one record per CDR3 protein. The repertoire holds hundreds of thousands of distinct CDR3 sequences, with over 40% as singletons. The receptor comes from an adult man with Graves' ophthalmopathy. The sample was peripheral blood.

CDR3 nucleotide sequence: TGTGCCAGCAGCCCCCGGGACAGACTTGGTGGAGAGACCCAGTACTTC. Its translation is CASSPRDRLGGETQYF. The V and J genes are TRBV7-9 and TRBJ2-5; TRBD1 matches at 7 bases. V lost 5 bases and J lost 4; bases outside the gene matches: 13. From germline, CDR1 is SEHNR and CDR2 FQNEAQ (reference sequence). The CDR3 extends over 16 amino acids.